The TCR beta chain under discussion was sequenced for a study of T-cell reconstitution after alpha-beta-depleted transplantation in children. Study results and caveats: Reportedly, alpha-beta T cells present about two months post-transplant originated from several hundred expanded clones of graft origin.

Per the germline V gene, CDR1 is SEHNR and CDR2 is FQNEAQ (reference sequence). There are 13 residues in the CDR3. Deletions cut 5 bases from V and 5 bases from J, with 9 bases between. With regard to this clonotype: Its antigen is not identified.

TCRbeta library preparation incorporated unique molecular identifiers. TCRdb redid the calling of the PCR reads with MiXCR, one entry per CDR3 protein. The data contain almost 600,000 distinct CDR3 sequences, more than 20% of them singletons. Sequenced here: PBMCs, sampled before TCRalphabeta/CD19-depleted stem cell transplant. J is TRBJ2-2 and V is TRBV7-9; the D gene is possibly TRBD1 (5 bases). The sequence derives from a boy under two years old with Wiskott-Aldrich syndrome, due to receive a stem cell transplant. The CDR3 sequence: CASSVTATGELFF. The CDR3 DNA reads TGTGCCAGCAGCGTGACAGCTACCGGGGAGCTGTTTTTT. The full variable domain, its missing parts supplied by reference TRBV7-9 and TRBJ2-2, is DTGVSQNPRHKITKRGQNVTFRCDPISEHNRLYWYRQTLGQGPEFLTYFQNEAQLEKSRLLSDRFSAERPKGSFSTLEIQRTEQGDSAMYLCASSVTATGELFFGEGSRLTVL.